The sequence of this TCR beta chain was determined in a study of blood T cell repertoires in COVID-19. Some clones are missing from TCRdb's copy, which holds only in-frame ones; the method was immunoSEQ multiplex PCR. The table includes roughly 160,000 clones, around 83% detected once. Germline V gene data show CDR1 as MGHRA and CDR2 as YSYEKL. The CDR3 contains 19 residues. The V gene end was trimmed by 1 base and the J gene end by 4 bases; junction bases not matched to a gene: 17. The TCR was taken from a man younger than 35 with acute or convalescent COVID-19. The chain joins TRBV4-1 to TRBJ1-2; the match to TRBD1 covers 8 bases. Sequenced material: peripheral blood. This CDR3 is CASSQALSGQEALLYGYTF. The DNA for the CDR3 is TGCGCCAGCAGCCAAGCCCTCTCGGGACAGGAGGCCCTACTCTATGGCTACACCTTC.